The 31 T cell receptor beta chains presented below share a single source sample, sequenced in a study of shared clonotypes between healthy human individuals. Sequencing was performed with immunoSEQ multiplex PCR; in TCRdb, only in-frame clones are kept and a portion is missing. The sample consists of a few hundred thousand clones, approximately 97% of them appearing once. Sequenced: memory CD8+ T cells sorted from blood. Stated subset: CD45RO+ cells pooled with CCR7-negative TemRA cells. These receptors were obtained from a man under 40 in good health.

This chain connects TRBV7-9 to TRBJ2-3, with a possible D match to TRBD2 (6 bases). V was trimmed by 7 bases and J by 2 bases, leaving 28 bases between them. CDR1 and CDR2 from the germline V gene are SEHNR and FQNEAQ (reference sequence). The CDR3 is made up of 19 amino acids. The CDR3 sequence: CASTGARWEGTRYTDTQYF. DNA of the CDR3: TGTGCCAGCACCGGGGCGCGGTGGGAAGGGACTCGCTACACAGATACGCAGTATTTT.

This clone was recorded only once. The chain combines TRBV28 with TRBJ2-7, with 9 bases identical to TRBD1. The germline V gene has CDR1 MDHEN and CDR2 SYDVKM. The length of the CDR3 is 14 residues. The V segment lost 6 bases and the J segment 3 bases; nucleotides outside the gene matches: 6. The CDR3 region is CASRGQGQHYEQYF. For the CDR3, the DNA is TGTGCCAGCAGGGGACAGGGACAGCACTACGAGCAGTACTTC.

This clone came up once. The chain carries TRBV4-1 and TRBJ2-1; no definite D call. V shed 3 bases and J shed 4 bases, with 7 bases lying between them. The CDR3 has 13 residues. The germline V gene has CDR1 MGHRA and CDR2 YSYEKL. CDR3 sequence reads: CASSQNRYNEQFF. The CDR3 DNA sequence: TGCGCCAGCAGCCAGAACCGTTACAATGAGCAGTTCTTC.

CDR3 residues: CASSYQTPWQAGTQYF. DNA for the CDR3: TGTGCCAGCAGTTACCAAACCCCCTGGCAGGCCGGTACGCAGTATTTT. J is TRBJ2-3 and V is TRBV6-5; D not resolved. The germline V and J ends were trimmed by 2 bases and 8 bases, with 20 bases remaining between them. The CDR3 sequence is 16 residues long. Germline V gene sequence: CDR1 MNHEY, CDR2 SVGAGI.

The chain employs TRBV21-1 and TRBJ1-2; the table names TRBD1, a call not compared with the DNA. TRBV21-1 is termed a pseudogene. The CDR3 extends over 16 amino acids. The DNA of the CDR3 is TGTGCCAGCAGCAAAGCGCCCCAAAACATCAGCTATGGCTACACCTTC. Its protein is CASSKAPQNISYGYTF.

CDR3 nucleotides: TGTGCCAGCAGCTTGACTAGCGGCGGGGAGCAGTACTTC. This translates into CASSLTSGGEQYF. This sequence joins TRBV5-4 and TRBJ2-7; 8 bases fit TRBD2. Germline V CDR1 and CDR2: SGHNT, YYREEE (reference sequence). The CDR3 is 13 residues long. Trimming at V came to 1 base and at J to 7 bases, leaving 4 bases not matched to a gene.

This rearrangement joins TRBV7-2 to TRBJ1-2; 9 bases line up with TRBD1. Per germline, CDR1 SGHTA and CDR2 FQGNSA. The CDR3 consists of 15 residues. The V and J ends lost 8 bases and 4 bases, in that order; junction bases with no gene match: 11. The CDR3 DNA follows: TGTGCCAGCGGATCCGGGACAGGGCTCACCTATGGCTACACCTTC. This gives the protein CASGSGTGLTYGYTF.

The CDR3, as DNA: TGCAGTGTGATCAGGGCTTCTGGCTACACCTTC. Protein sequence: CSVIRASGYTF. J is TRBJ1-2 and V is TRBV20-1, with a tentative D call TRBD1 (5 bases). The germline CDR1 and CDR2 sequences are DFQATT and SNEGSKA (reference sequence). The CDR3 contains 11 residues. Trimming left V 7 bases short and J 7 bases short, with 13 bases between.

This CDR3 is CASSLMGGTSYNEQFF. The CDR3 coding sequence is TGTGCCAGCAGCTTAATGGGCGGGACCTCCTACAATGAGCAGTTCTTC. The chain couples TRBV5-4 to TRBJ2-1, with D tentatively TRBD2 (6 bases). Trimming removed 2 bases from V and 0 bases from J, with 12 bases in between. CDR3 length equals 16 residues. Germline V CDR1 and CDR2: SGHNT, YYREEE (reference sequence). Full variable domain (rest looked up from reference TRBV5-4 and TRBJ2-1): ETGVTQSPTHLIKTRGQQVTLRCSSQSGHNTVSWYQQALGQGPQFIFQYYREEENGRGNFPPRFSGLQFPNYSSELNVNALELDDSALYLCASSLMGGTSYNEQFFGPGTRLTVL.

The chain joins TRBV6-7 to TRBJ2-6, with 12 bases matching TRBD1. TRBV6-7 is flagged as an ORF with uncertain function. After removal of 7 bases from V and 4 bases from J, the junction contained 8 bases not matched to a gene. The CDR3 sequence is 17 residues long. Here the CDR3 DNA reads TGTGCCAGCACCCCGGGACAGGGGGCGGAAGGGGCCAACGTCCTGACTTTC. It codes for CASTPGQGAEGANVLTF.

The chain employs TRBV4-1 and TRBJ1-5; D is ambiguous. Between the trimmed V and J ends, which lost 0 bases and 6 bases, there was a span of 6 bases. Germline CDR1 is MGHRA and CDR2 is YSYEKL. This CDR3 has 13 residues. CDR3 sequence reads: CASSQEVGQPQHF. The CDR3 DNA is TGCGCCAGCAGCCAAGAAGTTGGTCAGCCCCAGCATTTT.

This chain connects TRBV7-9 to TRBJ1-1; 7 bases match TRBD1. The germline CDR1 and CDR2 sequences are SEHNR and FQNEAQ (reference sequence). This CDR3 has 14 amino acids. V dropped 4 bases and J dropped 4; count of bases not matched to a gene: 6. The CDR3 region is CASSSPAGGTEAFF. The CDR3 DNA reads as TGTGCCAGCAGCTCCCCCGCAGGGGGCACTGAAGCTTTCTTT.

CDR3: CAWSRDSQNTGELFF. The CDR3 bases are TGTGCCTGGAGTAGGGACAGTCAGAACACCGGGGAGCTGTTTTTT. The chain recombines TRBV30 with TRBJ2-2, with 7 nucleotides matching TRBD1. CDR1 is GTSNPN, CDR2 SVGIG, per germline (reference sequence). After removal of 2 bases from V and 1 base from J, the junction contained 4 bases not matched to a gene. This CDR3 comprises 15 residues.

This chain's CDR3 is CASEGPSDTGELFF. Written as DNA, the CDR3 is TGTGCCAGCGAAGGGCCCAGCGACACCGGGGAGCTGTTTTTT. This chain connects TRBV2 to TRBJ2-2; no reliable D call. This CDR3 has 14 residues. From germline, CDR1 is SNHLY and CDR2 FYNNEI. V lost 8 bases to trimming and J lost 3 bases, with 13 bases between them.

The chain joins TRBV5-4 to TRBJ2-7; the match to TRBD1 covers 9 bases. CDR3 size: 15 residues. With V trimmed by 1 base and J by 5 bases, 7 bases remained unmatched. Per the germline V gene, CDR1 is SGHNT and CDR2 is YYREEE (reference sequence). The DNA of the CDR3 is TGTGCCAGCAGCTTGAGGGGGACAGGGTTCCACGAGCAGTACTTC. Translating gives CASSLRGTGFHEQYF.

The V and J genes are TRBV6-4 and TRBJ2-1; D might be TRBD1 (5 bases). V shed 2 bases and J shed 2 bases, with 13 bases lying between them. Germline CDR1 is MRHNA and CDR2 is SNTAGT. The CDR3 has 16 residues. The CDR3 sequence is CASSDHPRAAYNEQFF. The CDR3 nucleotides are TGTGCCAGCAGTGACCACCCCAGGGCCGCCTACAATGAGCAGTTCTTC.

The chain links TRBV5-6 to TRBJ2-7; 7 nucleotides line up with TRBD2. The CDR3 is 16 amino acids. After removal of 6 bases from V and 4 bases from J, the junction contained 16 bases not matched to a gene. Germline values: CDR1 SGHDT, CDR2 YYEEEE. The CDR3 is CASTPGGAGVGYEQYF. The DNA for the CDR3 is TGTGCCAGCACCCCAGGCGGGGCGGGAGTTGGATACGAGCAGTACTTC.

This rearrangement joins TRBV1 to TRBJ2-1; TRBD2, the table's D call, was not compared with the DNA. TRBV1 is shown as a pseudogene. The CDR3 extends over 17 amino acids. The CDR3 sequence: CTSSHQEGPRGYNEQFF. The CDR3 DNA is TGCACCAGCAGCCATCAAGAGGGCCCTCGGGGATACAATGAGCAGTTCTTC.

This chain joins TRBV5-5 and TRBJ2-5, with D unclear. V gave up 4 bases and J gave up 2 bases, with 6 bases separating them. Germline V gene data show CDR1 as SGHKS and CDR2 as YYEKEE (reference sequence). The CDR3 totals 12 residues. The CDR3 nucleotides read TGTGCCAGCAGCGTCGGACAAGAGACCCAGTACTTC. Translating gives CASSVGQETQYF.

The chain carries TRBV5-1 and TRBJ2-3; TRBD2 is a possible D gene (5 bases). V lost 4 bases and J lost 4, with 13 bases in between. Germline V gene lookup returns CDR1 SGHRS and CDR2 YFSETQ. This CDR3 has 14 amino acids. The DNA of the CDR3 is TGCGCCAGCAGCATACAGCCTAGCCCAGATACGCAGTATTTT. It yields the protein CASSIQPSPDTQYF.

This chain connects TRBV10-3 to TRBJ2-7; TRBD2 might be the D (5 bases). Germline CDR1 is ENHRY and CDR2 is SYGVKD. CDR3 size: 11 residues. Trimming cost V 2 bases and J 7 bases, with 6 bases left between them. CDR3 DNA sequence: TGTGCCATCAGTGAGGCGGGTGAGCAGTACTTC. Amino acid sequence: CAISEAGEQYF.

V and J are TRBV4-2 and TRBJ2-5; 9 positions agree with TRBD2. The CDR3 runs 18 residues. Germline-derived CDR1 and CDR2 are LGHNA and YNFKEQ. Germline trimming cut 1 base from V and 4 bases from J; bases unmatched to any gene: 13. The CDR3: CASSQVLGVAGEVETQYF. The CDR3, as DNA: TGTGCCAGCAGCCAAGTTCTCGGGGTAGCGGGAGAGGTAGAGACCCAGTACTTC.

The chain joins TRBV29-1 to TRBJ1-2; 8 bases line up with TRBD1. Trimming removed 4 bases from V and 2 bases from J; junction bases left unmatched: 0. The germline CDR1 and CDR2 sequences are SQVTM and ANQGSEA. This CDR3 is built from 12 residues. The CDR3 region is CSVGDRNYGYTF. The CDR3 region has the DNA TGCAGCGTTGGGGACAGGAACTATGGCTACACCTTC. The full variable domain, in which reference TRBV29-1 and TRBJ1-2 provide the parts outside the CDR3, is SAVISQKPSRDICQRGTSLTIQCQVDSQVTMMFWYRQQPGQSLTLIATANQGSEATYESGFVIDKFPISRPNLTFSTLTVSNMSPEDSSIYLCSVGDRNYGYTFGSGTRLTVV.

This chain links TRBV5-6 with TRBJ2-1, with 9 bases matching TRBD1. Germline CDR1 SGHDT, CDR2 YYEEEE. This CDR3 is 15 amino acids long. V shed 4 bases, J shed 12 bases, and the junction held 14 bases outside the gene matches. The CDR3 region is CASSLDRGIFVGQFF. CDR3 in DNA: TGTGCCAGCAGCCTCGACAGGGGGATATTTGTGGGGCAGTTCTTC.

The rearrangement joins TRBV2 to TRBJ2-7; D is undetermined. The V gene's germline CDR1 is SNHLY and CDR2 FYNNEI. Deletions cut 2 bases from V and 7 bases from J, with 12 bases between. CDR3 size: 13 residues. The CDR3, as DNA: TGTGCCAGCAGTGAACGGTACGTGTGGGAGCAGTACTTC. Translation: CASSERYVWEQYF.

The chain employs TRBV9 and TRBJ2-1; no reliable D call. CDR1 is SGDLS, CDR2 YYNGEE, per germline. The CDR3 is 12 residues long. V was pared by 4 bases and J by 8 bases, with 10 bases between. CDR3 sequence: CASSTPPDEQFF. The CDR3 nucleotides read TGTGCCAGCAGCACCCCCCCGGATGAGCAGTTCTTC. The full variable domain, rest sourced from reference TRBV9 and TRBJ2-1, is DSGVTQTPKHLITATGQRVTLRCSPRSGDLSVYWYQQSLDQGLQFLIQYYNGEERAKGNILERFSAQQFPDLHSELNLSSLELGDSALYFCASSTPPDEQFFGPGTRLTVL.

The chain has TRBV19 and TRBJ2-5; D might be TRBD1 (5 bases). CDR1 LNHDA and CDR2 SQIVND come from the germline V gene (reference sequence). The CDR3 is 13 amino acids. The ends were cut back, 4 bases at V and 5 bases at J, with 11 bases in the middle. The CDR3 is CASSTRVGETQYF. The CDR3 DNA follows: TGTGCCAGTAGTACCAGGGTCGGGGAGACCCAGTACTTC.

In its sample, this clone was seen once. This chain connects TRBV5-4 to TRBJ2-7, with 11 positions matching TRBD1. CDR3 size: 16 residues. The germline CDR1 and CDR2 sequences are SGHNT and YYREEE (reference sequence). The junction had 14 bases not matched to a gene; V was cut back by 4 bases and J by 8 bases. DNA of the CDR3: TGTGCCAGCAGCGTAGGTGGGACAGGGGGGTTTAACAAGCAGTACTTC. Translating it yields CASSVGGTGGFNKQYF.

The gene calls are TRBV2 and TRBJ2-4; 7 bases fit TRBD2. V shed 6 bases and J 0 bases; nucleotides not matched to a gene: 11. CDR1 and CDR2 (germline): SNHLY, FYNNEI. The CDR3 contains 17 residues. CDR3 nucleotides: TGTGCCAGCAGGGGTCCCCCTCCGGGAGGAGCCAAAAACATTCAGTACTTC. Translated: CASRGPPPGGAKNIQYF.

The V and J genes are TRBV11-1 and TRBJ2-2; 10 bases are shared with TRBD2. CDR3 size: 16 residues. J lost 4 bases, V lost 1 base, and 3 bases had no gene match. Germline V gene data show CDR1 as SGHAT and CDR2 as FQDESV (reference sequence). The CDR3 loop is CASSLGTSGATGELFF. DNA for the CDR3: TGTGCCAGCAGCTTAGGGACTAGCGGAGCCACCGGGGAGCTGTTTTTT.

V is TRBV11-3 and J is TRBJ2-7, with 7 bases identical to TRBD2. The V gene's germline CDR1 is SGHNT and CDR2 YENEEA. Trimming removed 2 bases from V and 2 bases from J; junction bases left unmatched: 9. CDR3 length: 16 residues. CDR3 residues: CASSLSQAGDAYEQYF. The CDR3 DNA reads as TGTGCCAGCAGCTTATCACAGGCGGGAGACGCCTACGAGCAGTACTTC.